The present TCR beta chain was sequenced within a study of OX40 agonist ivuxolimab in advanced cancers. Study-level points and caveats: The study observed clonal expansion of CD4+ and CD8+ blood T cells by week 6 at 0.1 to 3.0 mg/kg.

After removal of 10 bases from V and 5 bases from J, the junction contained 5 bases not matched to a gene. CDR3 size: 13 residues. CDR1 MNHEY and CDR2 SMNVEV come from the germline V gene (reference sequence). On this clone: Antigen unknown.

Produced via immunoSEQ multiplex PCR; TCRdb's table is partial and in-frame only. Of over 50,000 clones in the sample, around 85% are singletons; the top ten hold about an eighth. The sample was CD4+ or CD8+ T cells sorted from blood, taken in a trial of the OX40 agonist ivuxolimab. This rearrangement joins TRBV27 to TRBJ2-2, with 9 bases aligning to TRBD1. The sequence came from an adult with an advanced solid tumor such as melanoma, head and neck, liver or kidney cancer. Here the CDR3 reads CATGQGPTGELFF. CDR3 in DNA: TGTGCCACTGGACAGGGGCCGACCGGGGAGCTGTTTTTT.